The T cell receptor beta chain described here comes from a study of blood T cell repertoires in COVID-19. Study at large: COVID-19 samples collected from the United States, Italy and Spain covered acute and convalescent phases.

Germline V gene sequence: CDR1 LGHDT, CDR2 YNNKEL (reference sequence). The CDR3 spans 18 residues. V was clipped by 5 bases and J by 3 bases; unmatched bases: 13. Original analysis: The assay estimated nucleated cells by amplifying reference gene primers. TCRdb's table, derived via immunoSEQ multiplex PCR, lists solely in-frame clones and lacks some. That table furnishes V, J and clone size, whereas the DNA furnished D and trimming. The sample lists about 200,000 clones, 86% seen once, with 5% to 7% in the top ten. Recruits, aged roughly 18 to 95 years, lived in 20 to 30 US areas. Researchers sorted participants into cohorts using their self-reported clinical history.

This chain connects TRBV3-1 (or the pseudogene TRBV3-2) to TRBJ1-2, with TRBD1 matching over 12 bases. Material: PBMCs or T cells enriched from blood (not recorded which). The source of this sequence is a man in his forties with acute COVID-19. Here the CDR3 DNA reads TGTGCCAGCAGCTCGTTATTCCGGGACAGGGGGCCGTACTATGGCTACACCTTC. Residues: CASSSLFRDRGPYYGYTF.